The 32 T cell receptor beta chains below come from one sample, sequenced in a study of T cells in Graves' hyperthyroidism and ophthalmopathy. Researchers took RNA transcripts and amplified the TCR beta CDR3 regions from them. Primed by the HTBI set, a first-round RT-PCR was run on the TCR CDR3. TCRdb itself ran the multiplex PCR reads through MiXCR, one entry per CDR3 protein. The repertoire has around 350,000 distinct CDR3 sequences, around 14% of them found once; the top ten carry 9.2%. Sequencing was done on a sample of blood. Receptors originate from a young woman with Graves' hyperthyroidism.

There are many counts of this clonotype. The chain employs TRBV18 and TRBJ2-7; D tentatively fits TRBD1 or TRBD2 (5 bases each). Germline V gives CDR1 KGHSH, CDR2 LQKENI. The V end was cut by 5 bases, the J end by 2 bases, with 13 bases between. CDR3 size: 14 residues. CDR3 sequence: CASSRDAVAYEQYF. The CDR3 coding sequence is TGTGCCAGCTCAAGGGACGCTGTAGCCTACGAGCAGTACTTC.

The chain carries TRBV19 and TRBJ1-1; D gene ambiguous. CDR3 length: 13 amino acids. V gave up 9 bases and J gave up 3 bases, with 14 bases separating them. Germline values: CDR1 LNHDA, CDR2 SQIVND (reference sequence). The CDR3 nucleotides read TGTGCCAGCCGGGCCCAAAGGGACACTGAAGCTTTCTTT. This sequence encodes CASRAQRDTEAFF. Filled out from reference TRBV19 and TRBJ1-1, the complete variable domain reads DGGITQSPKYLFRKEGQNVTLSCEQNLNHDAMYWYRQDPGQGLRLIYYSQIVNDFQKGDIAEGYSVSREKKESFPLTVTSAQKNPTAFYLCASRAQRDTEAFFGQGTRLTVV.

This clonotype was picked up many times. This chain uses TRBV12-3 or TRBV12-4 with TRBJ2-1; D is perhaps TRBD2 (5 bases). The CDR3 is 13 amino acids. V was pared by 3 bases and J by 8 bases, with 11 bases between. Here the CDR3 reads CASSFSAVHEQFF. The CDR3 DNA reads TGTGCCAGCAGTTTTAGCGCCGTCCATGAGCAGTTCTTC.

Notes on this clonotype: Possible read error: a much larger clone is one base away. The genes are TRBV19 and TRBJ2-7, with TRBD1 identical over 9 bases. The V and J ends lost 4 bases and 6 bases, in that order; junction bases with no gene match: 13. The CDR3 has 16 amino acids. CDR1 and CDR2 from the germline V gene are LNHDA and SQIVND (reference sequence). CDR3 DNA: TGTGCCAGTAGTAAAGCACTGACAGGGGGGTTCAGCGAGCAGTACTTC. This gives the protein CASSKALTGGFSEQYF. The full variable domain, its missing parts supplied by reference TRBV19 and TRBJ2-7, is DGGITQSPKYLFRKEGQNVTLSCEQNLNHDAMYWYRQDPGQGLRLIYYSQIVNDFQKGDIAEGYSVSREKKESFPLTVTSAQKNPTAFYLCASSKALTGGFSEQYFGPGTRLTVT.

This clonotype was seen repeatedly, ten times or more. V usage is TRBV19 and J usage is TRBJ2-1; D is possibly TRBD1 (5 bases). Germline V CDR1 and CDR2: LNHDA, SQIVND (reference sequence). The CDR3 extends over 15 amino acids. Deletions cut 3 bases from V and 0 bases from J, with 9 bases between. DNA of the CDR3: TGTGCCAGTAGTATTGGGGCCTCCTCCTACAATGAGCAGTTCTTC. Translation: CASSIGASSYNEQFF.

Ten or more counts support this clonotype. CDR3 amino acids: CSASAGGWEDTQYF. The CDR3 DNA reads TGCAGTGCTAGCGCGGGAGGGTGGGAAGATACGCAGTATTTT. The chain joins TRBV20-1 to TRBJ2-3; 9 positions match TRBD2. The V gene end was trimmed by 3 bases and the J gene end by 5 bases; junction bases not matched to a gene: 6. CDR3 length: 14 amino acids. Germline lookup yields CDR1 DFQATT and CDR2 SNEGSKA (reference sequence).

This chain links TRBV28 with TRBJ1-1; TRBD1 might be the D (5 bases). Germline assignment: CDR1 MDHEN and CDR2 SYDVKM. The CDR3 contains 14 residues. The ends were cut back, 7 bases at V and 6 bases at J, with 18 bases in the middle. CDR3 region: CASNIPGISPEAFF. CDR3 sequence (DNA): TGTGCCAGCAATATACCAGGGATTTCCCCTGAAGCTTTCTTT.

This clonotype was observed at least ten times. The V and J genes are TRBV5-1 and TRBJ2-1; D gene uncertain. Germline-derived CDR1 and CDR2 are SGHRS and YFSETQ. The CDR3 is 14 residues long. Trimming removed 1 base from V and 5 bases from J, with 10 bases in between. Written as DNA, the CDR3 is TGCGCCAGCAGCTTGCAGGCAGCAAACAATGAGCAGTTCTTC. This codes for CASSLQAANNEQFF.

This clonotype was detected ten times or more. The rearrangement links TRBV20-1 to TRBJ2-3, with D uncertain. The germline V and J ends were trimmed by 1 base and 0 bases, with 8 bases remaining between them. There are 14 residues in the CDR3. The V gene's germline CDR1 is DFQATT and CDR2 SNEGSKA (reference sequence). Here the CDR3 reads CSARADGSTDTQYF. CDR3 DNA sequence: TGCAGTGCTAGAGCTGACGGTAGCACAGATACGCAGTATTTT.

This clonotype was seen a handful of times. The rearrangement uses TRBV6-1 and TRBJ2-2, with no clear D. V was clipped by 5 bases and J by 5 bases, with 18 bases between them. This CDR3 spans 16 amino acids. The germline CDR1 and CDR2 sequences are MNHNS and SASEGT. The CDR3 sequence is CASSPIGLFKTGELFF. CDR3 nucleotides: TGTGCCAGCAGTCCTATCGGCCTATTTAAGACCGGGGAGCTGTTTTTT.

This clonotype was picked up many times. This chain links TRBV5-5 with TRBJ2-4; D may be TRBD2 (5 bases). CDR1 and CDR2 (germline): SGHKS, YYEKEE (reference sequence). The CDR3 runs to 15 residues. Deletions cut 4 bases from V and 8 bases from J, with 19 bases between. CDR3 nucleotide sequence: TGTGCCAGCAGCCCCCTCCGGCAGGCCGGGGACATTCAGTACTTC. Its translation is CASSPLRQAGDIQYF.

This chain connects TRBV20-1 to TRBJ2-5; the match to TRBD2 covers 8 bases. This CDR3 is 13 amino acids long. With V trimmed by 3 bases and J by 4 bases, 4 bases remained unmatched. The germline V gene has CDR1 DFQATT and CDR2 SNEGSKA (reference sequence). The CDR3 DNA follows: TGCAGTGCTAGTCGGCTAGCGGGAGAGACCCAGTACTTC. This sequence encodes CSASRLAGETQYF.

This clonotype came up many times. V is TRBV28 and J is TRBJ1-3; D uncertain. Germline V CDR1 and CDR2: MDHEN, SYDVKM. The CDR3 sequence is 15 residues long. V lost 5 bases, J lost 4 bases, and 15 bases lay in between. CDR3 loop: CASSRPGATGNTIYF. Written as DNA, the CDR3 is TGTGCCAGCAGTCGACCCGGCGCGACAGGAAACACCATATATTTT. The variable domain in full, with the rest retrieved from reference TRBV28 and TRBJ1-3, is DVKVTQSSRYLVKRTGEKVFLECVQDMDHENMFWYRQDPGLGLRLIYFSYDVKMKEKGDIPEGYSVSREKKERFSLILESASTNQTSMYLCASSRPGATGNTIYFGEGSWLTVV.

V is TRBV6-1 and J is TRBJ1-1; no definite D call. This CDR3 has 13 amino acids. Germline CDR1 reads MNHNS; CDR2 reads SASEGT. The V end was cut by 5 bases, the J end by 6 bases, with 13 bases between. The CDR3 region has the DNA TGTGCCAGCAGTCCCTCAGGCGCCCCTGAAGCTTTCTTT. Translating it yields CASSPSGAPEAFF.

Many counts were recorded for this clonotype. The genes are TRBV2 and TRBJ2-7; D is possibly TRBD2 (6 bases). This CDR3 spans 15 amino acids. Per the germline V gene, CDR1 is SNHLY and CDR2 is FYNNEI. Trimming removed 4 bases from V and 2 bases from J, with 15 bases in between. CDR3 in DNA: TGTGCCAGCAGTGCTTCCAGGACTAAGACCTACGAGCAGTACTTC. Amino acids: CASSASRTKTYEQYF.

This clonotype has a count of ten or more. The rearrangement links TRBV29-1 to TRBJ1-2; D unresolved. CDR3 length: 11 amino acids. The V gene's germline CDR1 is SQVTM and CDR2 ANQGSEA. Deletions cut 4 bases from V and 6 bases from J, with 9 bases between. The CDR3 region has the DNA TGCAGCGTTGGAGGAGATGATGGCTACACCTTC. This translates into CSVGGDDGYTF.

This chain connects TRBV27 to TRBJ1-5, with D unclear. V gave up 5 bases and J gave up 9 bases, with 17 bases separating them. Germline V gene lookup returns CDR1 MNHEY and CDR2 SMNVEV (reference sequence). This CDR3 spans 14 amino acids. The CDR3 region is CASSPGVGEGPQHF. CDR3 bases: TGTGCCAGCAGTCCCGGGGTTGGCGAAGGGCCCCAGCATTTT.

The rearrangement uses TRBV2 and TRBJ2-7, with 12 bases that match TRBD2. V lost 6 bases, J lost 5 bases, and 5 bases stayed unmatched. Germline CDR1 and CDR2: SNHLY and FYNNEI. The CDR3 is made up of 14 amino acids. The CDR3 is CASRMTSGGDEQYF. In DNA form, the CDR3 reads TGTGCCAGCAGGATGACTAGCGGGGGAGACGAGCAGTACTTC.

This clonotype showed up many times. The rearrangement uses TRBV7-8 and TRBJ2-3; 7 bases map to TRBD2. This CDR3 spans 16 amino acids. Germline V gene sequence: CDR1 SGHVS, CDR2 FQNEAQ. J gave up 0 bases and V 1 base, and 4 bases lay outside the gene matches. This chain's CDR3 is CASSLVPGGSTDTQYF. The CDR3 region has the DNA TGTGCCAGCAGCTTAGTTCCGGGAGGCAGCACAGATACGCAGTATTTT.

Many counts were recorded for this clonotype. The CDR3 sequence is CASSPTGHPANYGYTF. The CDR3 bases are TGTGCCAGCAGTCCAACGGGACACCCGGCTAACTATGGCTACACCTTC. The V call is TRBV28, the J call TRBJ1-2, with D possibly being TRBD1 (6 bases). In germline, CDR1 is MDHEN, CDR2 SYDVKM. The CDR3 length is 16 residues. V shed 5 bases and J shed 0 bases, with 16 bases lying between them.

This clonotype was found many times. The V gene is TRBV5-4, the J gene TRBJ2-3; D may be TRBD2 (5 bases). Germline V CDR1 and CDR2: SGHNT, YYREEE (reference sequence). The CDR3 totals 13 residues. With 0 bases removed from V and 5 bases from J, the gap between germline ends came to 7 bases. CDR3 sequence reads: CASSLAEGDTQYF. In DNA, the CDR3 is TGTGCCAGCAGCTTGGCTGAGGGAGATACGCAGTATTTT.

This clonotype was seen repeatedly, ten times or more. The J gene is TRBJ2-7, the V gene TRBV5-5, with a possible D match to TRBD1 (6 bases). The length of the CDR3 is 16 residues. Germline V CDR1 and CDR2: SGHKS, YYEKEE (reference sequence). The V end lost 0 bases, the J end lost 5 bases, and 18 bases lay between the germline ends. CDR3 residues: CASSLAGTTGFDEQYF. The CDR3 nucleotides are TGTGCCAGCAGCTTGGCCGGTACTACAGGGTTCGACGAGCAGTACTTC.

This clonotype occurred many times. The chain uses TRBV5-1 and TRBJ2-3; TRBD1 matches at 8 bases. The CDR3 is made up of 14 amino acids. V gave up 9 bases and J gave up 8 bases; unmatched junction bases: 14. Germline CDR1 SGHRS, CDR2 YFSETQ. DNA of the CDR3: TGCGCCACTACGGACAGGGAGAGGTTCGGTACGCAGTATTTT. It is translated as CATTDRERFGTQYF.

This chain connects TRBV27 to TRBJ1-3; D unclear. V was trimmed by 0 bases and J by 4 bases, leaving 13 bases between them. Per germline, CDR1 MNHEY and CDR2 SMNVEV (reference sequence). The CDR3 loop spans 16 amino acids. CDR3 amino acids: CASSLSGPLAGNTIYF. The CDR3 DNA is TGTGCCAGCAGTTTATCCGGCCCCTTGGCGGGAAACACCATATATTTT.

Ten or more counts support this clonotype. The chain employs TRBV20-1 and TRBJ1-5; D call uncertain. The V gene's germline CDR1 is DFQATT and CDR2 SNEGSKA (reference sequence). This CDR3 region has 14 residues. The V end lost 4 bases, the J end lost 0 bases, and 10 bases lay between the germline ends. CDR3 loop: CSATRQYSNQPQHF. CDR3 nucleotide sequence: TGCAGTGCTACGAGGCAGTATAGCAATCAGCCCCAGCATTTT.

This clonotype was recorded many times. In DNA, the CDR3 is TGTGCCAGCAGCCTGGTGAAACCTAACTATGGCTACACCTTC. It yields the protein CASSLVKPNYGYTF. V is TRBV6-1 and J is TRBJ1-2; D gene unclear. Germline V CDR1 and CDR2: MNHNS, SASEGT. V lost 6 bases to trimming and J lost 0 bases, with 11 bases between them. CDR3 length: 14 amino acids.

The table lists this clonotype with many counts. The chain's CDR3 is CASSLVGGSTGELFF. Here the CDR3 DNA reads TGTGCCAGCAGCTTGGTGGGAGGGTCAACCGGGGAGCTGTTTTTT. This chain uses TRBV7-3 with TRBJ2-2, with 7 bases matching TRBD2. Looked up from germline, CDR1 is SGHTA and CDR2 is FQGTGA. V trimming: 3 bases; J trimming: 5 bases; junction bases outside the gene matches: 6. The length of the CDR3 is 15 residues.

On this clonotype itself: A read error is possible here, since a much larger clone lies one base away. The V call is TRBV7-7, the J call TRBJ2-5; D is perhaps TRBD1 (6 bases). CDR1 SSHAT and CDR2 FNYEAQ come from the germline V gene (reference sequence). This CDR3 spans 15 amino acids. In nucleotides, the CDR3 is TGTGTTAGCAGCGTTATGAGGGGGTACCAAGAGACCCAGTACTTC. Translation gives CVSSVMRGYQETQYF.

This clonotype appeared many times. The V gene is TRBV28, the J gene TRBJ2-1, with no clear D. The CDR3 loop spans 12 amino acids. The germline V gene encodes CDR1 MDHEN and CDR2 SYDVKM. Trimming shortened V by 3 bases and J by 6 bases, and 6 bases separated the two germline ends. The CDR3 coding sequence is TGTGCCAGCAGTTTTCTCGTCAATGAGCAGTTCTTC. Amino acid sequence: CASSFLVNEQFF.

The genes are TRBV3-1 and TRBJ1-2; D ambiguous. Germline-derived CDR1 and CDR2 are LGHDT and YNNKEL (reference sequence). This CDR3 is built from 14 residues. V lost 0 bases, J lost 7 bases, and 12 bases lay in between. The CDR3 sequence: CASSQERRRLGYTF. The CDR3 DNA follows: TGTGCCAGCAGCCAAGAGCGGCGGAGACTTGGCTACACCTTC.

In this sample, this clonotype turned up many times. At one end, the junction sequence differs from germline, possibly due to a read error. The chain has TRBV3-1 and TRBJ1-5; no clear D. CDR1 LGHDT and CDR2 YNNKEL come from the germline V gene (reference sequence). The CDR3 runs to 12 residues. The CDR3 loop is CASSQGGKGRYF. CDR3 sequence (DNA): TGTGCCAGCAGCCAAGGAGGCAAAGGGAGGTATTTT. Looking up the rest from reference TRBV3-1 and TRBJ1-5 gives the full variable domain: DTAVSQTPKYLVTQMGNDKSIKCEQNLGHDTMYWYKQDSKKFLKIMFSYNNKELIINETVPNRFSPKSPDKAHLNLHINSLELGDSAVYFCASSQGGKGRYFGDGTRLSIL.

The sample holds many counts of this clonotype. This chain uses TRBV28 with TRBJ2-2, with a tentative D call TRBD2 (5 bases). Trimming cost V 7 bases and J 10 bases, with 16 bases left between them. This CDR3 region has 13 residues. The V gene's germline CDR1 is MDHEN and CDR2 SYDVKM. CDR3 protein: CASTQRRRAELFF. CDR3 in DNA: TGTGCCAGCACACAGAGGAGGAGAGCGGAGCTGTTTTTT.